Listed below are T cell receptor beta chains from one sample, sequenced in a study of T cell responses to AZD1222 COVID-19 vaccine. Data came from immunoSEQ multiplex PCR; TCRdb stores just in-frame clones and leaves some out. Here the sample spans some 150,000 clones, about 92% being singletons. The sample was peripheral blood, taken 28 days after the second AZD1222 dose. The receptors originated from an adult who received the AZD1222 COVID-19 vaccine. Both conserved end residues are part of each CDR3. A D gene is named only where the DNA matches it firmly. Clone size, where shown, is once, few, many, or a class for clones that have expanded.

clone size,V gene,J gene,D gene,CDR3 protein,CDR3 DNA
once,TRBV7-9,TRBJ1-2,TRBD1,CASSSRGRWYGYTF,TGTGCCAGCAGCTCCAGGGGGCGTTGGTATGGCTACACCTTC
few,TRBV7-2,TRBJ1-2,.,CASSLDRFNYGYTF,TGTGCCAGCAGCTTGGACCGTTTTAACTATGGCTACACCTTC
.,TRBV6-5,TRBJ2-7,.,CASSSSGSSWGEQYF,TGTGCCAGCAGTTCCTCCGGGAGCTCCTGGGGCGAGCAGTACTTC
.,TRBV9,TRBJ1-2,.,CASTNPGGGYTF,TGTGCCAGCACCAATCCGGGGGGTGGCTACACCTTC
.,TRBV5-1,TRBJ2-1,TRBD1,CASSLGDRAYNEQFF,TGCGCCAGCAGCTTGGGAGACAGGGCCTACAATGAGCAGTTCTTC
.,TRBV30,TRBJ2-1,TRBD1,CAWSALTGGSEQFF,TGTGCCTGGAGTGCCTTGACAGGGGGGAGTGAGCAGTTCTTC
once,TRBV7-2,TRBJ2-5,.,CASSLFEGGQTQYF,TGTGCCAGCAGCTTATTTGAGGGGGGACAGACCCAGTACTTC
.,TRBV7-2,TRBJ2-3,.,CASSLGLVHTDTQYF,TGTGCCAGCAGCTTGGGGCTAGTCCACACAGATACGCAGTATTTT
.,TRBV6-5,TRBJ1-5,.,CASRTSFNQPQHF,TGTGCCAGCAGGACCTCCTTCAATCAGCCCCAGCATTTT
.,TRBV2,TRBJ1-6,.,CASSDRDKLNSPLHF,TGTGCCAGCAGTGATCGGGACAAACTTAATTCACCCCTCCACTTT
.,TRBV18,TRBJ2-1,TRBD2,CASSPARPSTSGSLNEQFF,TGTGCCAGCTCACCGGCCCGACCGTCAACTAGCGGGAGTTTGAATGAGCAGTTCTTC
.,TRBV30,TRBJ2-3,TRBD2,CAWSASGGLTDTQYF,TGTGCCTGGAGTGCTAGCGGGGGACTCACAGATACGCAGTATTTT
.,TRBV5-1,TRBJ2-7,.,CASSLQLGRKGTYEQYF,TGCGCCAGCAGCTTACAGCTCGGACGGAAAGGAACCTACGAGCAGTACTTC
.,TRBV5-1,TRBJ2-2,TRBD1,CASGRQGFSPGELFF,TGCGCCAGCGGAAGACAGGGTTTTTCACCCGGGGAGCTGTTTTTT
.,TRBV4-2,TRBJ2-3,.,CASSQDRGSGDTQYF,TGTGCCAGCAGCCAAGACCGGGGGAGTGGGGATACGCAGTATTTT
.,TRBV5-6,TRBJ2-5,.,CASSLVSDYRETQYF,TGTGCCAGCAGCTTGGTATCAGACTATCGTGAGACCCAGTACTTC
.,TRBV11-3,TRBJ1-5,.,CASSASGAQPQHF,TGTGCCAGCAGCGCCAGCGGGGCTCAGCCCCAGCATTTT
.,TRBV27,TRBJ2-7,.,CASSLWPSSYEQYF,TGTGCCAGCAGTTTGTGGCCGAGCTCCTACGAGCAGTACTTC
.,TRBV28,TRBJ1-5,TRBD1,CASSSTGVRGNQPQHF,TGTGCCAGCAGTTCTACAGGGGTGAGGGGCAATCAGCCCCAGCATTTT
.,TRBV19,TRBJ1-4,TRBD1,CASTSRQGANEKLFF,TGTGCCAGTACCTCAAGACAGGGGGCTAATGAAAAACTGTTTTTT
.,TRBV19,TRBJ2-7,.,CASSIFGGVAATYEQYF,TGTGCCAGTAGTATTTTTGGGGGAGTAGCGGCTACCTACGAGCAGTACTTC
once,TRBV21-1,TRBJ1-2,.,CASSNGQGDGYTF,TGTGCCAGCAGCAACGGACAGGGAGATGGCTACACCTTC
.,TRBV7-6,TRBJ1-1,TRBD1,CASSLAFRDRGTEAFF,TGTGCCAGCAGCTTAGCGTTTCGAGACAGGGGCACTGAAGCTTTCTTT
.,TRBV27,TRBJ2-7,TRBD1,CASSPWDRGNEQYF,TGTGCCAGCAGTCCATGGGACAGGGGAAACGAGCAGTACTTC
.,TRBV10-3,TRBJ1-5,TRBD1,CAIRDRDKGQPQHF,TGTGCCATCAGGGACAGGGATAAAGGTCAGCCCCAGCATTTT
.,TRBV30,TRBJ1-3,.,CAWSTGNTIYF,TGTGCCTGGAGTACAGGAAACACCATATATTTT
once,TRBV10-3,TRBJ1-5,TRBD1,CATTGGNQPQHF,TGTGCCACGACAGGGGGCAATCAGCCCCAGCATTTT
few,TRBV7-6,TRBJ2-7,TRBD1,CASSRQGNEQYF,TGTGCCAGCAGCCGACAGGGGAACGAGCAGTACTTC
.,TRBV19,TRBJ1-3,.,CASRGLVGRGNSGNTIYF,TGTGCCAGTAGAGGCTTAGTCGGGCGGGGAAACTCTGGAAACACCATATATTTT
.,TRBV28,TRBJ2-7,TRBD1,CASSTTGQVTYEQYF,TGTGCCAGCAGTACAACAGGACAGGTTACCTACGAGCAGTACTTC
.,TRBV15,TRBJ1-5,.,CATSRDHKNQPQHF,TGTGCCACCAGCAGAGATCACAAGAATCAGCCCCAGCATTTT
.,TRBV6-2/TRBV6-3,TRBJ1-2,TRBD1,CASSDPGQSYGYTF,TGTGCCAGCAGCGATCCGGGACAGAGCTATGGCTACACCTTC
.,TRBV24-1,TRBJ2-2,.,CATGGRGGGPETGELFF,TGTGCCACCGGGGGCCGGGGTGGTGGACCAGAGACCGGGGAGCTGTTTTTT
.,TRBV6-5,TRBJ1-4,TRBD1,CASSHGTGDEKLFF,TGTGCCAGCAGCCACGGGACAGGGGATGAAAAACTGTTTTTT
.,TRBV11-3,TRBJ2-7,TRBD2,CASSYNLAGVNEQYF,TGTGCCAGCAGCTATAATTTAGCGGGAGTAAACGAGCAGTACTTC
.,TRBV9,TRBJ1-5,TRBD1,CASSVDTGGEPQHF,TGTGCCAGCAGCGTTGACACAGGGGGAGAGCCCCAGCATTTT
.,TRBV7-3,TRBJ2-1,TRBD1,CASSPQTGGNEQFF,TGTGCCAGCAGCCCCCAGACAGGGGGCAATGAGCAGTTCTTC